The T cell receptor beta chain under discussion was sequenced for a study of shared clonotypes between healthy human individuals. Study information: The study used three CD4 naive, three CD4 memory, two CD8 naive and one CD8 memory plate per donor. Study-level results: Specimens sampled were limited to blood, with tissue repertoires likely differing. The study found about 5% of naive CD4 clonotypes shared across several donors.

On this clone: The antigen is unknown.

The table came from immunoSEQ multiplex PCR; TCRdb's copy has only in-frame clones and leaves some out. The data hold around 1.5 million clones, with approximately 98% observed a single time. The clonotype was recovered from a man aged 25-45 years in good health. Sequencing was done on a sample of naive CD4+ T cells sorted from blood. Subset reported: CD45RA+ positively selected.

CDR3: CASSFASTGANNEQFF. CDR3 DNA: TGCGCCAGCAGCTTTGCTTCGACAGGGGCGAATAATGAGCAGTTCTTC. The chain recombines TRBV5-1 with TRBJ2-1, with 8 bases aligning to TRBD1. After removal of 2 bases from V and 7 bases from J, the junction contained 11 bases not matched to a gene. This CDR3 has 16 residues. Germline CDR1 is SGHRS and CDR2 is YFSETQ. The whole variable domain, filled in from reference TRBV5-1 and TRBJ2-1, reads KAGVTQTPRYLIKTRGQQVTLSCSPISGHRSVSWYQQTPGQGLQFLFEYFSETQRNKGNFPGRFSGRQFSNSRSEMNVSTLELGDSALYLCASSFASTGANNEQFFGPGTRLTVL.